Listed below are T cell receptor beta chains from one sample, sequenced in a study of cytomegalovirus exposure and HLA in healthy donors. Clones were read by immunoSEQ multiplex PCR, and TCRdb kept only the in-frame ones, dropping some. The sample holds 250,000 to 350,000 clones, around 87% seen once. Input material: PBMCs. The receptor source for this set is a woman aged 18 to 35 in good health and CMV-seronegative. The CDR3 runs from the conserved cysteine through the conserved F or W. The D gene is left open where the match is weak. Size tells how often a clone was seen (once, few, many) or the class of an expanded clone, and some rows leave it out.

length: 14; D: TRBD2; J: TRBJ2-7; V: TRBV6-1; size: once; DNA: TGTGCCAGCACCCCGGGACTATCAAGCGGCGAGCAGTACTTC; CDR3: CASTPGLSSGEQYF
length: 16; D: NA; J: TRBJ2-4; V: TRBV5-1; size: NA; DNA: TGCGCCAGCAGCCTTGCTTGGCGGGAAGCCAAAAACATTCAGTACTTC; CDR3: CASSLAWREAKNIQYF
length: 15; D: NA; J: TRBJ2-2; V: TRBV7-8; size: once; DNA: TGTGCCAGCAGCTTAGGCGGACAGAACACCGGGGAGCTGTTTTTT; CDR3: CASSLGGQNTGELFF
length: 14; D: TRBD1; J: TRBJ1-2; V: TRBV10-3; size: NA; DNA: TGTGCCATCAGTGGGACAGGGGGCGGCTATGGCTACACCTTC; CDR3: CAISGTGGGYGYTF
length: 14; D: NA; J: TRBJ1-6; V: TRBV6-1; size: NA; DNA: TGTGCCAGCAAACGAGCATTAGGGGAGGGTCACCTCCACTTT; CDR3: CASKRALGEGHLHF
length: 15; D: NA; J: TRBJ1-3; V: TRBV25-1; size: NA; DNA: TGTGCCAGCAGTGAGGCGGACTTCTCTGGAAACACCATATATTTT; CDR3: CASSEADFSGNTIYF
length: 17; D: TRBD2; J: TRBJ2-1; V: TRBV4-3; size: NA; DNA: TGCGCCAGCAGCCAAGATGTGCTAGCGGGGACAAACAATGAGCAGTTCTTC; CDR3: CASSQDVLAGTNNEQFF
length: 14; D: TRBD1; J: TRBJ1-1; V: TRBV28; size: NA; DNA: TGTGCCAGCACCGACAGGGAAGGGTACACTGAAGCTTTCTTT; CDR3: CASTDREGYTEAFF
length: 19; D: TRBD2; J: TRBJ2-7; V: TRBV4-2; size: once; DNA: TGTGCCAGCAGCCTAGGGGGACAGGGACTAGCGGGAGTAAACTACGAGCAGTACTTC; CDR3: CASSLGGQGLAGVNYEQYF
length: 13; D: NA; J: TRBJ2-2; V: TRBV2; size: NA; DNA: TGTGCCAGCAGTCAGGAGGTTGGCGGGGAGCTGTTTTTT; CDR3: CASSQEVGGELFF
length: 18; D: NA; J: TRBJ2-6; V: TRBV5-1; size: once; DNA: TGCGCCAGCAGCTTGGTTGCTAGTCCCCGGTCTGGGGCCAACGTCCTGACTTTC; CDR3: CASSLVASPRSGANVLTF
length: 14; D: TRBD2; J: TRBJ2-1; V: TRBV6-6; size: NA; DNA: TGTGCCAGCAGTGCGGGAGAGGGAGGCAATGAGCAGTTCTTC; CDR3: CASSAGEGGNEQFF
length: 13; D: TRBD1; J: TRBJ2-7; V: TRBV7-6; size: NA; DNA: TGTGCCAGCAGCCCCCGACAGGGCCCTGAGCAGTACTTC; CDR3: CASSPRQGPEQYF
length: 18; D: TRBD2; J: TRBJ2-3; V: TRBV7-2; size: NA; DNA: TGTGCCAGCAGCTTAGCCGGGACTAGCGGGAGAGTCACAGATACGCAGTATTTT; CDR3: CASSLAGTSGRVTDTQYF
length: 16; D: TRBD1; J: TRBJ1-5; V: TRBV19; size: NA; DNA: TGTGCCAGTAGTCCCCGGGACAGGGTCGTAGGTCAGCCCCAGCATTTT; CDR3: CASSPRDRVVGQPQHF
length: 15; D: TRBD1; J: TRBJ1-1; V: TRBV2; size: NA; DNA: TGTGCCAGCAGTGAGATGGGACAGGGGAACACTGAAGCTTTCTTT; CDR3: CASSEMGQGNTEAFF
length: 14; D: NA; J: TRBJ1-1; V: TRBV28; size: NA; DNA: TGTGCCAGCGGGGGCGCGACACCAAACACTGAAGCTTTCTTT; CDR3: CASGGATPNTEAFF
length: 15; D: TRBD1; J: TRBJ2-7; V: TRBV6-5; size: NA; DNA: TGTGCCAGCAGCCCACGGGGGACAGGGAGGTACGAGCAGTACTTC; CDR3: CASSPRGTGRYEQYF
length: 15; D: NA; J: TRBJ2-1; V: TRBV27; size: NA; DNA: TGTGCCAGCAGCTCCGGGACACTGTCCTACAATGAGCAGTTCTTC; CDR3: CASSSGTLSYNEQFF
length: 13; D: TRBD2; J: TRBJ2-5; V: TRBV6-5; size: NA; DNA: TGTGCCAGCAGGCCTGCGGGAGAAGAGACCCAGTACTTC; CDR3: CASRPAGEETQYF
length: 17; D: TRBD2; J: TRBJ2-2; V: TRBV7-8; size: NA; DNA: TGTGCCAGCAGCTTAGGGGGAGGGACTCAAAACACCGGGGAGCTGTTTTTT; CDR3: CASSLGGGTQNTGELFF
length: 14; D: TRBD1; J: TRBJ1-2; V: TRBV6-1; size: NA; DNA: TGTGCCAGCAGTTCTCCAGGGGGCGCATATGGCTACACCTTC; CDR3: CASSSPGGAYGYTF
length: 15; D: NA; J: TRBJ2-5; V: TRBV18; size: NA; DNA: TGTGCCAGCTCACCATTCTCCAGCGGACAAGAGACCCAGTACTTC; CDR3: CASSPFSSGQETQYF
length: 18; D: NA; J: TRBJ1-5; V: TRBV12-5; size: once; DNA: TGTGCTAGTGGTTTGTACGCCAGACAAGATTATAGCAATCAGCCCCAGCATTTT; CDR3: CASGLYARQDYSNQPQHF
length: 14; D: NA; J: TRBJ2-7; V: TRBV15; size: NA; DNA: TGTGCCACCAGCAGCGGGACTGGGACCTACGAGCAGTACTTC; CDR3: CATSSGTGTYEQYF
length: 15; D: NA; J: TRBJ2-3; V: TRBV9; size: NA; DNA: TGTGCCAGCAGCGTAGCGGGGGTCGCCCCACGAAAGCTGTATTTT; CDR3: CASSVAGVAPRKLYF
length: 14; D: NA; J: TRBJ2-2; V: TRBV9; size: NA; DNA: TGTGCCAGCAGCGTAGCGGGGAACGCCGGGGAGCTGTTTTTT; CDR3: CASSVAGNAGELFF
length: 16; D: TRBD1; J: TRBJ2-7; V: TRBV5-3; size: NA; DNA: TGTGCCAGAAGCTTGCCCTCCTCGACAGGGACCTACGAGCAGTACTTC; CDR3: CARSLPSSTGTYEQYF
length: 18; D: TRBD1; J: TRBJ1-1; V: TRBV23-1; size: NA; DNA: TGCGCCAGCAGTCATAAGGGACAGGGTATTGGGGTGAACACTGAAGCTTTCTTT; CDR3: CASSHKGQGIGVNTEAFF
length: 15; D: TRBD1; J: TRBJ1-2; V: TRBV7-9; size: NA; DNA: TGTGCCAGCAGCTCCGACAGGGGACGGGGCTATGGCTACACCTTC; CDR3: CASSSDRGRGYGYTF
length: 14; D: NA; J: TRBJ2-3; V: TRBV6-6; size: once; DNA: TGTGCCAGCAGTTACGGGGCAGACACAGATACGCAGTATTTT; CDR3: CASSYGADTDTQYF
length: 16; D: NA; J: TRBJ1-1; V: TRBV28; size: NA; DNA: TGTGCCAGCAGTTTCATTTCGGGAGACTTGAACACTGAAGCTTTCTTT; CDR3: CASSFISGDLNTEAFF
length: 13; D: NA; J: TRBJ2-2; V: TRBV18; size: few; DNA: TGTGCCAGCTTGGCGGCGAACACCGGGGAGCTGTTTTTT; CDR3: CASLAANTGELFF
length: 15; D: TRBD1; J: TRBJ2-1; V: TRBV27; size: NA; DNA: TGTGCCAGCAGTATCACCGGGACAGGGTACAATGAGCAGTTCTTC; CDR3: CASSITGTGYNEQFF
length: 15; D: NA; J: TRBJ2-4; V: TRBV5-1; size: once; DNA: TGCGCCAGCAGCTTGGGCTCCAGGTCCAAAAACATTCAGTACTTC; CDR3: CASSLGSRSKNIQYF
length: 19; D: TRBD1; J: TRBJ1-2; V: TRBV5-6; size: NA; DNA: TGTGCCAGCAGCTCTCTCGGCCGCGGAAAAACAGGGGCGCGTCATGGCTACACCTTC; CDR3: CASSSLGRGKTGARHGYTF
length: 21; D: TRBD2; J: TRBJ2-2; V: TRBV15; size: NA; DNA: TGTGCCACCAGCAGATACGCCTTGGGACTAGCGGGAGGGCTATCGACCGGGGAGCTGTTTTTT; CDR3: CATSRYALGLAGGLSTGELFF
length: 12; D: NA; J: TRBJ1-6; V: TRBV30; size: NA; DNA: TGTGCCTGGTCCAGGGGCGATTCACCCCTCCACTTT; CDR3: CAWSRGDSPLHF
length: 15; D: TRBD1; J: TRBJ2-6; V: TRBV6-5; size: NA; DNA: TGTGCCAGCAGCCCGGGACAGACTGGGGCCAACGTCCTGACTTTC; CDR3: CASSPGQTGANVLTF
length: 12; D: TRBD1; J: TRBJ1-1; V: TRBV18; size: NA; DNA: TGTGCCAGCTCACCATCCGGGACAGGTGACACATTT; CDR3: CASSPSGTGDTF
length: 16; D: TRBD2; J: TRBJ2-5; V: TRBV27; size: NA; DNA: TGTGCCAGCAGCTCTGGGGTAGCGGGAAACCAAGAGACCCAGTACTTC; CDR3: CASSSGVAGNQETQYF
length: 16; D: TRBD2; J: TRBJ2-1; V: TRBV4-3; size: NA; DNA: TGCGCCAGCAGCCAAGTGGTGTGGGAGGGTTACAATGAGCAGTTCTTC; CDR3: CASSQVVWEGYNEQFF